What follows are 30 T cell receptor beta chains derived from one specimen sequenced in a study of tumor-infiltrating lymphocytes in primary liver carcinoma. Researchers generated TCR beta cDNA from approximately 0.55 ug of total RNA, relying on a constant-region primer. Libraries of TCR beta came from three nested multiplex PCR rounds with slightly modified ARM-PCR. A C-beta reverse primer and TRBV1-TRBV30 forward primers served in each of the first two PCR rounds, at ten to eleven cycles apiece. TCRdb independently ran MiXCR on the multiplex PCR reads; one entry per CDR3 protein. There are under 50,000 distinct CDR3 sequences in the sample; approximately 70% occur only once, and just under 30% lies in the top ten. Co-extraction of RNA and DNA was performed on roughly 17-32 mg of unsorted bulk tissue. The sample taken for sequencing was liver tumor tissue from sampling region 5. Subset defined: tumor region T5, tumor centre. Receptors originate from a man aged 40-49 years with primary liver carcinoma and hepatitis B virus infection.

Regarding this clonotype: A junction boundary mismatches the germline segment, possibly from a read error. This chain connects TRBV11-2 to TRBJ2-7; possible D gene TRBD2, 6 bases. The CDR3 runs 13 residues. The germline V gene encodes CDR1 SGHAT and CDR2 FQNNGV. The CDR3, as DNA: TGTGCCAGCGACTTAAGTGAGCTAGCGTCGCAGTATTTC. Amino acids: CASDLSELASQYF.

This chain's CDR3 is CASSLSRGVETQYF. CDR3 sequence (DNA): TGTGCCAGCAGCTTAAGTCGGGGGGTAGAGACCCAGTACTTC. The chain combines TRBV7-3 with TRBJ2-5; TRBD2 agrees at 7 bases. The junction had 3 bases not matched to a gene; V was cut back by 1 base and J by 4 bases. Germline V gene sequence: CDR1 SGHTA, CDR2 FQGTGA. The CDR3 consists of 14 residues. Based on the CDR3 plus reference TRBV7-3 and TRBJ2-5, the full variable domain is GAGVSQTPSNKVTEKGKYVELRCDPISGHTALYWYRQSLGQGPEFLIYFQGTGAADDSGLPNDRFFAVRPEGSVSTLKIQRTERGDSAVYLCASSLSRGVETQYFGPGTRLLVL.

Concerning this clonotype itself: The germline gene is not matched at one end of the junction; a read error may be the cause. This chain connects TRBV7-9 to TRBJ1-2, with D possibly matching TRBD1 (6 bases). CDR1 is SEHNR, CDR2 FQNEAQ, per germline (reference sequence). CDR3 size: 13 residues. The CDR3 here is CASSPTGIYGYAF. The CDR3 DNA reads TGTGCCAGCAGCCCTACAGGGATCTATGGCTACGCCTTC. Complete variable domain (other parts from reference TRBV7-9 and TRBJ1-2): DTGVSQNPRHKITKRGQNVTFRCDPISEHNRLYWYRQTLGQGPEFLTYFQNEAQLEKSRLLSDRFSAERPKGSFSTLEIQRTEQGDSAMYLCASSPTGIYGYAFGSGTRLTVV.

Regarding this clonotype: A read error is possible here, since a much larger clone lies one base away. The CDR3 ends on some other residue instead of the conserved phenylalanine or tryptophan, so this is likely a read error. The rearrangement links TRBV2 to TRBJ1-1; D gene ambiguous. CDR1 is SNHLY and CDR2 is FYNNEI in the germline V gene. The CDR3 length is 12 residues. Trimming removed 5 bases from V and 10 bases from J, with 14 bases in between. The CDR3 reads CASSPGEGLAFS. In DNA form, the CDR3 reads TGTGCCAGCAGTCCGGGCGAAGGCCTAGCTTTCTCT.

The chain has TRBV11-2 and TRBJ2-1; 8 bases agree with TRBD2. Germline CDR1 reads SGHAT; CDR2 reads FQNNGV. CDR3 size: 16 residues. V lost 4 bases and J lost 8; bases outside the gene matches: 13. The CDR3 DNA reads TGTGCCAGCAGCTCGCGCCCCAGCGGGGGAAGCCATGAGCAGTTCTTC. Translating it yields CASSSRPSGGSHEQFF.

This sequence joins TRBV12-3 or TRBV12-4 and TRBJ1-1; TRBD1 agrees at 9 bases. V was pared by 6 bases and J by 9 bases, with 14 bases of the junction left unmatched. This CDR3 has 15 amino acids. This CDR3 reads CASSLQGAEGTKAFF. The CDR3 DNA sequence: TGTGCCAGCAGCCTACAGGGGGCAGAGGGGACTAAAGCTTTCTTT.

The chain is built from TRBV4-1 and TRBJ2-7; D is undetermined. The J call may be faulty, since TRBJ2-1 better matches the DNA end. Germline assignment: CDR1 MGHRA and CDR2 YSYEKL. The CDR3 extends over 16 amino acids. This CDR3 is CASSPDLSSRPYEQFF. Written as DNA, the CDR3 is TGCGCCAGCAGTCCCGACCTGTCGAGTAGACCTTACGAGCAGTTCTTC.

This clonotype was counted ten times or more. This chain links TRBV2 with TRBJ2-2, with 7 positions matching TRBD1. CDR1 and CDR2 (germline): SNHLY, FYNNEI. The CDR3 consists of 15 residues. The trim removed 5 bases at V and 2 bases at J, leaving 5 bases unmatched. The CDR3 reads CASSYDRVNTGELFF. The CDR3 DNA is TGTGCCAGCAGTTACGACAGGGTTAACACCGGGGAGCTGTTTTTT.

The CDR3 region has the DNA TGTGCCAGCAGCATCTCTGGTCTAGGGCCAAATGAGCAGTTCTTC. This translates into CASSISGLGPNEQFF. The chain recombines TRBV11-3 with TRBJ2-1; no definite D call. Germline V gives CDR1 SGHNT, CDR2 YENEEA. V was cut by 5 bases and J by 7 bases, with 18 bases left in between. There are 15 residues in the CDR3.

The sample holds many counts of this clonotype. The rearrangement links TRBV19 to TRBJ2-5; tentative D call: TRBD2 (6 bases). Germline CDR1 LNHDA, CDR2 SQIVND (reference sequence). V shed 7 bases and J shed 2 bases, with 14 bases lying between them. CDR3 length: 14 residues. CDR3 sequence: CASTPPGRQETQYF. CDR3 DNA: TGTGCCAGTACTCCCCCGGGGAGGCAAGAGACCCAGTACTTC.

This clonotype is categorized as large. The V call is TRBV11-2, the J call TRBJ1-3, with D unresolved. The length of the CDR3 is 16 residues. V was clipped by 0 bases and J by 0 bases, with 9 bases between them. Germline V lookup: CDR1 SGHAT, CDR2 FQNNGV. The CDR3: CASSLDLDYSGNTIYF. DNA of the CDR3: TGTGCCAGCAGCTTAGATCTAGACTACTCTGGAAACACCATATATTTT.

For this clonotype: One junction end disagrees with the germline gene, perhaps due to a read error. CDR3 DNA sequence: TGTGCCAGTAGTTACTCCGGGGTGATGAGGAACGCTGAGCAGTTCTTC. Amino acids: CASSYSGVMRNAEQFF. This chain connects TRBV6-5 to TRBJ2-1; TRBD2 might be the D (5 bases). The CDR3 has 16 residues. The germline V gene has CDR1 MNHEY and CDR2 SVGAGI.

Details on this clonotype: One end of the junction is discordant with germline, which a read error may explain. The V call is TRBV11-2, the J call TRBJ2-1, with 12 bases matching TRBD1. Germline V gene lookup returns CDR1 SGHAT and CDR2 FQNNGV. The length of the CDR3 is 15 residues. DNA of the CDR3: TGTGTCAGCACGGGGGGGACAGGGGGCGACAATGAGCAGTTCTTC. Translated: CVSTGGTGGDNEQFF.

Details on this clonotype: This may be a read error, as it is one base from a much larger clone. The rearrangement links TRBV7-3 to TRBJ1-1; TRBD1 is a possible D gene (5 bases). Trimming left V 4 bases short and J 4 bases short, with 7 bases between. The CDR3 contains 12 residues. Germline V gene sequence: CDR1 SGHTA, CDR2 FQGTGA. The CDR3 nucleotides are TGTGCCAGCAGCTCACAGGTCACTGAAGCTTTCTTT. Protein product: CASSSQVTEAFF.

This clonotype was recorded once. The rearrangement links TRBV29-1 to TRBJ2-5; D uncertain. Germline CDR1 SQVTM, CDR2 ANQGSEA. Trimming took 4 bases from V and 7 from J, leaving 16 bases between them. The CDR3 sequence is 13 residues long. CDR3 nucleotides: TGCAGCGTTGGTGGGAAGGCTGCTGGGACCCAGTACTTC. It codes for CSVGGKAAGTQYF.

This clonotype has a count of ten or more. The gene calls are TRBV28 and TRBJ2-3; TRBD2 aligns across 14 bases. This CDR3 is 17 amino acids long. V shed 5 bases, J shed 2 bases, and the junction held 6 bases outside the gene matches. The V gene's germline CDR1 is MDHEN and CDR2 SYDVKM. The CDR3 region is CASSRGLAGVTTDTQYF. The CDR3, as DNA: TGTGCCAGCAGTAGGGGACTAGCGGGAGTAACCACAGATACGCAGTATTTT.

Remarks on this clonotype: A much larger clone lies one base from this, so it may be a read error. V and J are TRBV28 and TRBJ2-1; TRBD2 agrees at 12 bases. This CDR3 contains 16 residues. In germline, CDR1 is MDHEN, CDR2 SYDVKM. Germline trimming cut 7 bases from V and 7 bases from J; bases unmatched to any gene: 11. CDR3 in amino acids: CASNSPTSGSSNEQFF. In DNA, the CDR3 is TGTGCCAGCAATAGTCCGACTAGCGGGAGTAGTAATGAGCAGTTCTTC.

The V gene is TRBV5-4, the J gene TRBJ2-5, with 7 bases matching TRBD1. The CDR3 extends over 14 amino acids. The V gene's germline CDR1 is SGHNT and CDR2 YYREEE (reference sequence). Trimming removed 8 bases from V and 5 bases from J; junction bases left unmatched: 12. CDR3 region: CASSRGTEWETQYF. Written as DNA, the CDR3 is TGTGCCAGTAGCAGGGGGACAGAATGGGAGACCCAGTACTTC.

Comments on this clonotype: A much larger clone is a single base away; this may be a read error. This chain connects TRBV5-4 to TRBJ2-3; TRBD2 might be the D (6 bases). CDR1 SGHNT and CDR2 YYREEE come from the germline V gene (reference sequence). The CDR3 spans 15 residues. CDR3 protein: CDSSLGIAVTDTQYF. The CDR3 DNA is TGTGACAGCAGCTTGGGAATAGCGGTCACAGATACGCAGTATTTT.

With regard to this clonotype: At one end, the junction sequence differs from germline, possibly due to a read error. CDR3 sequence reads: CVSSLGLGSQETQYF. The CDR3, as DNA: TGTGTCAGCAGCTTGGGGCTGGGATCGCAAGAGACCCAGTACTTC. The chain has TRBV11-2 and TRBJ2-5; D might be TRBD1 (5 bases). The CDR3 contains 15 residues. Germline V gene data show CDR1 as SGHAT and CDR2 as FQNNGV. Using reference TRBV11-2 and TRBJ2-5 for the parts outside the CDR3, the full variable domain is EAGVAQSPRYKIIEKRQSVAFWCNPISGHATLYWYQQILGQGPKLLIQFQNNGVVDDSQLPKDRFSAERLKGVDSTLKIQPAKLEDSAVYLCVSSLGLGSQETQYFGPGTRLLVL.

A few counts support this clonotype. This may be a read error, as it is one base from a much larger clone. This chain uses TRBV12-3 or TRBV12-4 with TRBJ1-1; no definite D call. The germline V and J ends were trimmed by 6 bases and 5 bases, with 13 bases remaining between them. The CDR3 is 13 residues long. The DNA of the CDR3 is TGTGCCAGCAGCCTCAACATCTTGACTGAAGCTTTCTTT. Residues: CASSLNILTEAFF.

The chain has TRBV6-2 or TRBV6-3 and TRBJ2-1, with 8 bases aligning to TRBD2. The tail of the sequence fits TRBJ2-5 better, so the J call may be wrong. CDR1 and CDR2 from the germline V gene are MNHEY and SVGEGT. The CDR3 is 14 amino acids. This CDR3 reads CGNSRGTRIETQYF. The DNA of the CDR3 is TGTGGCAACAGTCGTGGGACTAGAATCGAGACCCAGTACTTC.

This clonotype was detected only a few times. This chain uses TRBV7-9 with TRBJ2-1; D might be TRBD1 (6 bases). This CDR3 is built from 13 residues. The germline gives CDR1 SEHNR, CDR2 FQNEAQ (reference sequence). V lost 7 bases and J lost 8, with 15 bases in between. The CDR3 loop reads CASIDRSGDEQFF. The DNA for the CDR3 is TGTGCCAGCATCGACAGGTCGGGCGATGAGCAGTTCTTC. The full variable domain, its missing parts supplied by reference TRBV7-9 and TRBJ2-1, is DTGVSQNPRHKITKRGQNVTFRCDPISEHNRLYWYRQTLGQGPEFLTYFQNEAQLEKSRLLSDRFSAERPKGSFSTLEIQRTEQGDSAMYLCASIDRSGDEQFFGPGTRLTVL.

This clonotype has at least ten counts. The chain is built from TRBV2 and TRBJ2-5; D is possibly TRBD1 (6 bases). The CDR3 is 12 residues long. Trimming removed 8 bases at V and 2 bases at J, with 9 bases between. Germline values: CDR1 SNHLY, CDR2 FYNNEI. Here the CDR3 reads CASDRFQETQYF. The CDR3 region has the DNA TGTGCCAGCGACAGGTTTCAAGAGACCCAGTACTTC.

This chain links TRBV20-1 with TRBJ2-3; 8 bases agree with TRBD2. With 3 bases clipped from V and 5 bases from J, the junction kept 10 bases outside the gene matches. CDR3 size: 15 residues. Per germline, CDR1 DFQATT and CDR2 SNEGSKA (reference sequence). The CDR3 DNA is TGCAGTGCTAGCACAGCGGGGGCAAACAGAGATACGCAGTATTTT. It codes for CSASTAGANRDTQYF.

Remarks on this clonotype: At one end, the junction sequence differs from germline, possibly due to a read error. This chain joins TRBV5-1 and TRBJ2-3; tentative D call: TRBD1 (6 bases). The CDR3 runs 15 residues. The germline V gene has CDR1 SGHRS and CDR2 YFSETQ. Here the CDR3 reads CSSSWRDRSTDTQYF. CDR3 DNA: TGCTCCAGTAGCTGGAGAGACAGGAGCACAGATACGCAGTATTTT.

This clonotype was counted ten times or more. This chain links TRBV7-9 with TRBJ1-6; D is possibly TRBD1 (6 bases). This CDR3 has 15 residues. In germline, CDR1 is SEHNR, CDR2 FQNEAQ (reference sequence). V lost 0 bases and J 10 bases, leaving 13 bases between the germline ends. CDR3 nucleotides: TGTGCCAGCAGCTTAGCCACAGGGTTTCGATCACCCCTCCACTTT. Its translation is CASSLATGFRSPLHF.

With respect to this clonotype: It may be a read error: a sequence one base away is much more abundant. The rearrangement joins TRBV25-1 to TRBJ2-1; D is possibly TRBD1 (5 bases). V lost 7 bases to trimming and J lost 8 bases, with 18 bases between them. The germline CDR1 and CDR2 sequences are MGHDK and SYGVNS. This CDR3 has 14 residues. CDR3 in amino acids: CASNKGLEAHEQFF. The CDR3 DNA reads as TGTGCCAGCAATAAGGGGCTTGAGGCACATGAGCAGTTCTTC.

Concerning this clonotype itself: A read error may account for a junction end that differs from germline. CDR3 in DNA: TGTGTCAGCGTCACGCAGTACTTT. Translating it yields CVSVTQYF. The chain joins TRBV6-5 to TRBJ2-3, with D unclear. The germline CDR1 and CDR2 sequences are MNHEY and SVGAGI. The CDR3 has 8 amino acids.

CDR3 sequence (DNA): TGTGCCGGCACCGTTAATGAGCAGTTCTTC. Protein: CAGTVNEQFF. The chain employs TRBV2 and TRBJ2-1, with no clear D. Per germline, CDR1 SNHLY and CDR2 FYNNEI. Trimming stripped 11 bases from V and 7 bases from J, with 9 bases between. This CDR3 has 10 amino acids.